The source of this T cell receptor (beta chain) is a study of cytomegalovirus exposure and HLA in healthy donors. Study in general: Findings of an earlier analysis included around 120 million unique TCR beta sequences from some 190 million T cells. Among the 398 genotyped donors, approximately 81% were placed in the Caucasian-associated ancestry cluster.

Germline V lookup: CDR1 SGHDN, CDR2 FVKESK. There are 18 residues in the CDR3. The junction had 12 bases not matched to a gene; V was cut back by 6 bases and J by 0 bases. Whole-study findings and limits: Using the classifier, cytomegalovirus status was reportedly diagnosed with high specificity and sensitivity. Common viral pathogens were later found to be apparently linked to several of the most significant clusters.

It was with 60 Vbeta and 13 Jbeta primers that the PCR ran. Profiled with immunoSEQ multiplex PCR; TCRdb holds only in-frame clones, not every one. The table has about 130,000 clones, 73% seen once; the top ten hold 2.1%. Regarding this clone: Antigen specificity is unknown.

Material for sequencing was PBMCs. The clonotype comes from a woman aged 40-49 years in good health and CMV-seropositive. The rearrangement joins TRBV14 to TRBJ1-4, with 8 bases that match TRBD1. The CDR3 DNA reads TGTGCCAGCAGTCCGGGACAGGTGATAGGTGCAACTAATGAAAAACTGTTTTTT. It codes for CASSPGQVIGATNEKLFF.